These 2 T cell receptor beta chains came from one sample sequenced in a study of neurological immune-mediated disorders. TCRdb re-derived calls from the 5' RACE reads in MiXCR, one entry per CDR3 protein. This table has just under 60,000 distinct CDR3 sequences, 2% to 2.5% appearing once. Sequencing was done on a sample of PBMCs. Receptor source: a man in his forties or fifties with multiple sclerosis.

This clonotype was observed at least ten times. The V and J genes are TRBV6-5 and TRBJ1-3; tentative D call: TRBD1 (6 bases). Trimming removed 6 bases at V and 4 bases at J, with 13 bases between. From germline, CDR1 is MNHEY and CDR2 SVGAGI. The CDR3 has 14 residues. As DNA, the CDR3 is TGTGCCAGCAGGGACGGGACATACGGAAACACCATATATTTT. Its translation: CASRDGTYGNTIYF.

This clonotype was observed many times. The V gene is TRBV4-2, the J gene TRBJ2-4, with no clear D. The CDR3 length is 15 residues. The V and J ends lost 0 bases and 7 bases respectively, with 13 bases between them. The germline gives CDR1 LGHNA, CDR2 YNFKEQ. In DNA, the CDR3 is TGTGCCAGCAGCCAAGAGAGCCAGTCACGGAACATTCAGTACTTC. Its translation: CASSQESQSRNIQYF.